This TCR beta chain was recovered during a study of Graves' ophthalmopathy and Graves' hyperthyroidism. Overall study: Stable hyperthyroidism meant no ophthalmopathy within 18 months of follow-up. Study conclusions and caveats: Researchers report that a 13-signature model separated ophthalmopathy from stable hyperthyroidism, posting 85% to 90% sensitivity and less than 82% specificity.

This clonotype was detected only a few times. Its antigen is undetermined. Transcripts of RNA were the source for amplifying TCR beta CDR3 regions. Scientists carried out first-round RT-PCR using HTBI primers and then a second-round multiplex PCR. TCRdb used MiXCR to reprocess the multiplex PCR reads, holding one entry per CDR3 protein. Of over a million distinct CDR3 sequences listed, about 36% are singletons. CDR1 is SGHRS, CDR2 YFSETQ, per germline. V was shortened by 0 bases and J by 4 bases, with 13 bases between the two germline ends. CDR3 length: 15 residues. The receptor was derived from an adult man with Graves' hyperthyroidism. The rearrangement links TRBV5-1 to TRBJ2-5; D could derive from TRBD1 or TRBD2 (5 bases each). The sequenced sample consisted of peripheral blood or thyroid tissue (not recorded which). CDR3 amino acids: CASSLGGAQTETQYF. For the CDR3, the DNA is TGCGCCAGCAGCTTGGGAGGGGCTCAAACAGAGACCCAGTACTTC.